The subject of this entry is one T cell receptor beta chain. The sample comes from a study of cytomegalovirus exposure and HLA in healthy donors. It was with 60 Vbeta and 13 Jbeta primers that the PCR ran. TCRdb keeps only in-frame clones here, not all; method: immunoSEQ multiplex PCR. This sample has around 170,000 clones, with 71% found just once. This CDR3 contains 12 residues. The ends lost 3 bases at V and 10 bases at J; junction bases unmatched: 6. Looked up from germline, CDR1 is GTSNPN and CDR2 is SVGIG (reference sequence). The chain uses TRBV30 and TRBJ1-1; TRBD1 agrees at 9 bases. Sequencing was done on a sample of PBMCs. The clonotype originates from a girl aged 5-17 years in good health and CMV-seronegative. This CDR3 is CAWSTGGGGAFF. The DNA for the CDR3 is TGTGCCTGGAGCACAGGGGGCGGAGGAGCTTTCTTT. The full variable domain, completed using reference TRBV30 and TRBJ1-1, is SQTIHQWPATLVQPVGSPLSLECTVEGTSNPNLYWYRQAAGRGLQLLFYSVGIGQISSEVPQNLSASRPQDRQFILSSKKLLLSDSGFYLCAWSTGGGGAFFGQGTRLTVV.